This paragraph covers one T cell receptor beta chain sequence. Antigen specificity is unknown. The data belong to a study of T cell responses to AZD1222 COVID-19 vaccine. Here immunoSEQ multiplex PCR was the method, and the copy in TCRdb shows in-frame clones only, minus some. Of 150,000 or so clones in the sample, 90% to 95% were seen once. Findings and caveats of the study: Possibly, clonal diversity was underestimated; donors were largely white British and included more females. Reports indicate that nearly half of spike-specific TCRs are directed at unmutated variant regions.

The germline V gene encodes CDR1 MNHEY and CDR2 SVGEGT. The CDR3 is 17 amino acids. V lost 0 bases and J 0 bases, leaving 14 bases between the germline ends. Pooling covered second doses at about 4 or about 12 weeks. The rearrangement links TRBV6-2 or TRBV6-3 to TRBJ1-1, with unresolved D. This specimen consisted of peripheral blood, obtained 28 days after the second AZD1222 dose. The clonotype comes from an adult who received the AZD1222 COVID-19 vaccine. The CDR3 DNA is TGTGCCAGCAGTTACTCAGCAGCGGAAGCAATGAACACTGAAGCTTTCTTT. This encodes CASSYSAAEAMNTEAFF.